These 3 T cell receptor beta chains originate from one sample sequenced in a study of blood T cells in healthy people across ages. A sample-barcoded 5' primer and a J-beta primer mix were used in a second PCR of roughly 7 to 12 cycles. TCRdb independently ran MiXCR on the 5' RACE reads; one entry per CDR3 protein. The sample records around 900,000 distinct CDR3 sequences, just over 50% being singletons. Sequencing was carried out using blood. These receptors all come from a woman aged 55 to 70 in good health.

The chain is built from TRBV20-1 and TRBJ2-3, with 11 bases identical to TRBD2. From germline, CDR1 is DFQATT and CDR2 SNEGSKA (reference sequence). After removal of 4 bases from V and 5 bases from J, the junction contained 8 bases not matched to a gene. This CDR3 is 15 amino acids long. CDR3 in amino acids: CSATPLAGVVDTQYF. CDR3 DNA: TGCAGTGCTACCCCACTAGCGGGAGTAGTAGATACGCAGTATTTT.

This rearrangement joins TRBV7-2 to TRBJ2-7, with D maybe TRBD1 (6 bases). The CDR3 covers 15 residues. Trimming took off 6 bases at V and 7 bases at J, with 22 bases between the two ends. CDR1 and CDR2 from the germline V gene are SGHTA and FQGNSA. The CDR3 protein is CASSPGTISYNEQYF. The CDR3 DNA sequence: TGTGCCAGCAGTCCAGGGACAATCTCCTACAATGAGCAGTACTTC.

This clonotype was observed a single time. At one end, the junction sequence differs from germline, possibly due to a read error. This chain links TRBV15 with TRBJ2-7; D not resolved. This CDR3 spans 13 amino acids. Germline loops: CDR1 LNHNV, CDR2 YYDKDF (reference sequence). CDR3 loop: CATGPGSGSERYF. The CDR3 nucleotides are TGTGCCACCGGGCCCGGGTCGGGTTCCGAGCGGTACTTC.